The entry that follows covers one T cell receptor (beta chain) sequence. Germline loops: CDR1 MDHEN, CDR2 SYDVKM. CDR3 length: 15 amino acids. V shed 1 base, J shed 8 bases, and the junction held 3 bases outside the gene matches. Sequencing was performed with immunoSEQ multiplex PCR; in TCRdb, only in-frame clones are kept and a portion is missing. The table shows around 50,000 clones, with 93% occurring only once. This sequence joins TRBV28 and TRBJ1-6, with 9 bases matching TRBD1. The sequenced sample was PBMCs. The receptor was isolated from a man in his forties with rheumatoid arthritis. CDR3 in DNA: TGTGCCAGCAGTTTATATAGGACAGGGGATTCACCCCTCCACTTT. It specifies CASSLYRTGDSPLHF.